A selection of T cell receptor beta chains follows, all from one sample in a study of cytomegalovirus exposure and HLA in healthy donors. Profiled with immunoSEQ multiplex PCR; TCRdb holds only in-frame clones, not every one. The data show approximately 270,000 clones, approximately 84% seen once. The sample was PBMCs. The receptors were gathered from a man between 18 and 29 years old in good health and CMV-seropositive. Both conserved end residues are part of each CDR3. The order of the fields is V gene, J gene, D gene, clone size, CDR3 protein, CDR3 DNA. A D gene is named only where the DNA matches it firmly. Part of the rows lack a size; the others show once, few, many or a class for expanded clones.

TRBV27	TRBJ2-7	TRBD1	.	CASSSTGGTYEQYF	TGTGCCAGCAGTTCAACAGGGGGAACCTACGAGCAGTACTTC
TRBV27	TRBJ2-7	.	once	CASSFGGRYEQYF	TGTGCCAGCAGTTTTGGGGGTAGGTACGAGCAGTACTTC
TRBV27	TRBJ1-5	.	once	CASSLMADQPQHF	TGTGCCAGCAGTTTAATGGCAGATCAGCCCCAGCATTTT
TRBV27	TRBJ2-1	.	.	CASSLSGGLGSSYNEQFF	TGTGCCAGCAGTTTATCGGGCGGCCTGGGGAGCTCCTACAATGAGCAGTTCTTC
TRBV2	TRBJ2-7	.	.	CASKNNPYEQYF	TGTGCCAGCAAGAACAATCCCTACGAGCAGTACTTC
TRBV4-2	TRBJ1-1	.	.	CASSQEKGTEKLRATEAFF	TGTGCCAGCAGCCAAGAAAAGGGGACGGAAAAGTTGAGGGCCACTGAAGCTTTCTTT
TRBV5-1	TRBJ1-4	.	.	CASSFSTGAGEKLFF	TGCGCCAGCAGCTTTTCGACGGGGGCTGGGGAAAAACTGTTTTTT
TRBV4-1	TRBJ2-3	TRBD2	.	CASSQPRTSGRRDTQYF	TGCGCCAGCAGCCAACCCAGGACTAGCGGGAGAAGGGATACGCAGTATTTT
TRBV7-7	TRBJ2-1	TRBD1	once	CASSPRDRDEQFF	TGTGCCAGCAGCCCGAGGGACAGGGATGAGCAGTTCTTC
TRBV10-3	TRBJ2-3	TRBD2	.	CAISDALAGGPTDTQYF	TGTGCCATCAGTGACGCTCTAGCGGGAGGGCCCACAGATACGCAGTATTTT
TRBV5-1	TRBJ2-5	.	few	CASRGLPQETQYF	TGCGCCAGCAGGGGACTCCCCCAAGAGACCCAGTACTTC
TRBV7-6	TRBJ2-7	TRBD1	.	CASSLAPWTGGISYEQYF	TGTGCCAGCAGCTTAGCGCCATGGACAGGGGGCATCTCCTACGAGCAGTACTTC
TRBV5-4	TRBJ2-1	TRBD2	.	CASNRMGGAYNEQFF	TGTGCCAGCAACAGGATGGGGGGGGCCTACAATGAGCAGTTCTTC
TRBV27	TRBJ2-5	.	.	CASSTPGLPQETQYF	TGTGCCAGCAGCACCCCCGGTCTTCCTCAAGAGACCCAGTACTTC
TRBV5-4	TRBJ1-2	.	few	CASSLDYGYTF	TGTGCCAGCAGCTTGGACTATGGCTACACCTTC
TRBV30	TRBJ2-4	.	.	CAWSLSRAKNIQYF	TGTGCCTGGAGCCTGTCTAGAGCCAAAAACATTCAGTACTTC
TRBV5-1	TRBJ2-2	.	.	CASSIDHTTGELFF	TGCGCCAGCAGCATTGATCATACCACCGGGGAGCTGTTTTTT
TRBV28	TRBJ1-2	TRBD1	.	CATRDSVDYGYTF	TGTGCCACCAGGGACAGTGTGGACTATGGCTACACCTTC
TRBV5-5	TRBJ2-5	.	.	CASSPLTQETQYF	TGTGCCAGCAGCCCCCTTACCCAAGAGACCCAGTACTTC
TRBV28	TRBJ2-3	TRBD2	.	CASRIAGLGDTQYF	TGTGCCAGCAGAATAGCGGGACTCGGAGATACGCAGTATTTT
TRBV11-2	TRBJ2-1	.	.	CASSLYGQLNNEQFF	TGTGCCAGCAGCTTGTATGGCCAGCTAAACAATGAGCAGTTCTTC
TRBV6-1	TRBJ2-7	TRBD1	.	CASSWDSRPAEQYF	TGTGCCAGCAGCTGGGACAGCCGTCCCGCCGAGCAGTACTTC
TRBV6-6	TRBJ1-1	.	.	CASSLGTLMAAFF	TGTGCCAGCAGTTTGGGGACCCTCATGGCCGCTTTCTTT
TRBV5-1	TRBJ2-1	TRBD2	.	CASSLKASGRGDEQFF	TGCGCCAGCAGCTTGAAGGCTAGCGGGAGGGGGGATGAGCAGTTCTTC
TRBV11-2	TRBJ2-7	.	.	CASSFRTHSSYEQYF	TGTGCCAGCAGCTTTAGGACCCATAGCTCCTACGAGCAGTACTTC
TRBV9	TRBJ2-7	.	once	CASSTGLSYEQYF	TGTGCCAGCAGCACGGGACTCTCCTACGAGCAGTACTTC
TRBV5-1	TRBJ2-6	.	.	CASSPGGGANVLTF	TGCGCCAGCAGCCCCGGGGGCGGGGCCAACGTCCTGACTTTC
TRBV5-4	TRBJ2-1	.	once	CASSGGGIFNNEQFF	TGTGCCAGCAGTGGAGGGGGTATTTTCAACAATGAGCAGTTCTTC
TRBV7-9	TRBJ2-7	TRBD1	.	CASSLGRQGAYEQYF	TGTGCCAGCAGCTTAGGGAGACAGGGGGCCTACGAGCAGTACTTC
TRBV9	TRBJ2-5	.	.	CASSVGVQETQYF	TGTGCCAGCAGCGTCGGAGTTCAAGAGACCCAGTACTTC
TRBV6-1	TRBJ2-7	.	.	CASSESQGGYEQYF	TGTGCCAGCAGTGAATCGCAGGGCGGTTACGAGCAGTACTTC
TRBV7-9	TRBJ2-7	.	.	CASSLADEQYF	TGTGCCAGCAGCTTAGCCGACGAGCAGTACTTC
TRBV11-2	TRBJ2-7	TRBD2	.	CASSLDIAGANEQYF	TGTGCCAGCAGCTTAGACATAGCGGGAGCAAACGAGCAGTACTTC
TRBV9	TRBJ2-3	TRBD1	.	CASSRRQGVNTQYF	TGTGCCAGCAGCAGGAGACAGGGCGTGAATACGCAGTATTTT
TRBV7-6	TRBJ2-7	TRBD1	.	CASSLLTGAQGEQYF	TGTGCCAGCAGCTTACTGACAGGGGCTCAGGGAGAGCAGTACTTC
TRBV2	TRBJ1-2	.	few	CASGFRQVPGYTF	TGTGCCAGCGGGTTTAGGCAGGTCCCTGGCTACACCTTC
TRBV7-9	TRBJ2-2	.	.	CASIPGLPHTGELFF	TGTGCCAGCATCCCTGGACTACCTCACACCGGGGAGCTGTTTTTT
TRBV9	TRBJ2-6	.	.	CASSVVGSGANVLTF	TGTGCCAGCAGCGTCGTCGGATCTGGGGCCAACGTCCTGACTTTC
TRBV20-1	TRBJ1-1	.	.	CSARDNEAFF	TGCAGTGCCAGGGACAATGAAGCTTTCTTT
TRBV11-3	TRBJ2-1	.	.	CASSLDRGTFNEQFF	TGTGCCAGCAGCTTAGATCGTGGCACTTTCAATGAGCAGTTCTTC
TRBV18	TRBJ2-1	.	.	CASSPTGNEQFF	TGTGCCAGCTCACCTACCGGGAATGAGCAGTTCTTC
TRBV7-9	TRBJ2-1	TRBD2	few	CASSLFSGRRNEQFF	TGTGCCAGCAGCTTGTTTAGCGGGAGGCGCAATGAGCAGTTCTTC
TRBV4-1	TRBJ1-5	.	few	CASSPQGVSNQPQHF	TGCGCCAGCAGCCCGCAGGGAGTTAGCAATCAGCCCCAGCATTTT
TRBV18	TRBJ1-1	.	few	CASSLGSGMNTEAFF	TGTGCCAGCTCACTGGGGTCAGGTATGAACACTGAAGCTTTCTTT
TRBV20-1	TRBJ1-4	.	.	CSARDDGITFF	TGCAGTGCTAGGGATGACGGCATTACGTTTTTT
TRBV27	TRBJ2-1	TRBD2	.	CASSLAGPYNEQFF	TGTGCCAGCAGCTTAGCGGGGCCCTACAATGAGCAGTTCTTC
TRBV7-9	TRBJ2-7	.	once	CASSSERVYEQYF	TGTGCCAGCAGCTCAGAACGGGTCTACGAGCAGTACTTC
TRBV28	TRBJ1-5	.	.	CASSIRLTASNQPQHF	TGTGCCAGCAGTATACGCCTGACAGCTAGCAATCAGCCCCAGCATTTT
TRBV7-9	TRBJ2-7	.	.	CASSSVLGTSYSYEQYF	TGTGCCAGCAGCTCCGTTCTCGGGACCTCCTACTCCTACGAGCAGTACTTC
TRBV7-9	TRBJ1-2	TRBD1	.	CASSTSDRRGGYTF	TGTGCCAGCAGCACTTCGGACAGGCGTGGTGGCTACACCTTC
TRBV5-8	TRBJ1-1	.	.	CASSDSQPMNTEAFF	TGTGCCAGCAGCGATTCTCAGCCCATGAACACTGAAGCTTTCTTT
TRBV25-1	TRBJ2-7	.	once	CASSDTSYEQYF	TGTGCCAGCAGTGATACTAGCTACGAGCAGTACTTC